The 2 T cell receptor beta chains reported below all come from one sample, sequenced in a study of T cells in Graves' hyperthyroidism and ophthalmopathy. Amplification targeted TCR beta CDR3 regions from RNA transcripts. Researchers ran a first-round RT-PCR on the TCR CDR3 using the HTBI primer set. MiXCR, run by TCRdb on the multiplex PCR reads, gives a single entry per CDR3 protein. This repertoire shows 450,000 to 700,000 distinct CDR3 sequences, around 45% found once; its top ten account for 19%. Sequenced material: peripheral blood or thyroid tissue (not recorded which). The origin of the receptors is an adult woman with Graves' disease, either hyperthyroidism or ophthalmopathy (not recorded which).

This clonotype was counted many times. The rearrangement links TRBV4-2 to TRBJ1-6; the D gene is possibly TRBD1 (5 bases). Germline V CDR1 and CDR2: LGHNA, YNFKEQ. V was cut by 6 bases and J by 6 bases, with 12 bases left in between. The CDR3 is 14 residues long. CDR3 DNA: TGTGCCAGCAGGACCGGGACGTCTAATTCACCCCTCCACTTT. Protein sequence: CASRTGTSNSPLHF.

The J gene is TRBJ1-1, the V gene TRBV7-9; weak D call: TRBD1 (5 bases). Between the trimmed V and J ends, which lost 5 bases and 6 bases, there was a span of 10 bases. The germline V gene encodes CDR1 SEHNR and CDR2 FQNEAQ (reference sequence). This CDR3 contains 12 residues. CDR3 in amino acids: CASSPGTPEAFF. Written as DNA, the CDR3 is TGTGCCAGCAGCCCGGGGACTCCTGAAGCTTTCTTT. The full variable domain, in which reference TRBV7-9 and TRBJ1-1 provide the parts outside the CDR3, is DTGVSQNPRHKITKRGQNVTFRCDPISEHNRLYWYRQTLGQGPEFLTYFQNEAQLEKSRLLSDRFSAERPKGSFSTLEIQRTEQGDSAMYLCASSPGTPEAFFGQGTRLTVV.